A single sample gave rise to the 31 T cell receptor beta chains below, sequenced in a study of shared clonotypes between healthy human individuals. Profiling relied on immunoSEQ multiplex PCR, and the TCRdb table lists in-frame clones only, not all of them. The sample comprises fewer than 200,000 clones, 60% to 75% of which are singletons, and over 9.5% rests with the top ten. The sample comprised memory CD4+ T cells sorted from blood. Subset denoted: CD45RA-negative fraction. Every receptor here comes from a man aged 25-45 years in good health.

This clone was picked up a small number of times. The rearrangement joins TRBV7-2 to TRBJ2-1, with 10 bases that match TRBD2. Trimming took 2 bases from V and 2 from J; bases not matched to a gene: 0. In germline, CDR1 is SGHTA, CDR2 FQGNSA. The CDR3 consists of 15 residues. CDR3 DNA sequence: TGTGCCAGCAGCTTACTAGCGGGAGCCTACAATGAGCAGTTCTTC. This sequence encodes CASSLLAGAYNEQFF.

DNA of the CDR3: TGTGCCAGCAGCTTGGGCGCTGCCAGTCCCCAGCATTTT. Encoded protein: CASSLGAASPQHF. The chain has TRBV4-2 and TRBJ1-5; D gene unclear. The CDR3 length is 13 residues. V was pared by 5 bases and J by 10 bases, with 15 bases between. Germline CDR1 LGHNA, CDR2 YNFKEQ.

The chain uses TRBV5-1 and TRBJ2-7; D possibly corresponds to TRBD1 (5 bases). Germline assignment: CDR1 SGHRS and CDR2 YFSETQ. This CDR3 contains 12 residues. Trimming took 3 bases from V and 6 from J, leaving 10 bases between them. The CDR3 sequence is CASSSQGGEQYF. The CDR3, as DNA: TGCGCCAGCAGCTCCCAGGGTGGCGAGCAGTACTTC.

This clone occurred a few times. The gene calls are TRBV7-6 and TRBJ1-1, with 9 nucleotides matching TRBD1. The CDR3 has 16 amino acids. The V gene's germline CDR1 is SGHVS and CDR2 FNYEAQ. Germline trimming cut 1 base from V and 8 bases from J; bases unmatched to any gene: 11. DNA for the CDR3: TGTGCCAGCAGCTTAGGGAAAACAGGGGGCGCAGAGGAAGCTTTCTTT. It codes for CASSLGKTGGAEEAFF.

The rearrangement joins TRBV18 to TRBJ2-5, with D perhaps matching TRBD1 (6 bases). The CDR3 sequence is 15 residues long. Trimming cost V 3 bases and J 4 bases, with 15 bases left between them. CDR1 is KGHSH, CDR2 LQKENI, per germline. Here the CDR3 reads CASSPQQGWGETQYF. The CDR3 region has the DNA TGTGCCAGCTCACCGCAACAGGGTTGGGGAGAGACCCAGTACTTC. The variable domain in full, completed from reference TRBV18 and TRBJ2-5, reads NAGVMQNPRHLVRRRGQEARLRCSPMKGHSHVYWYRQLPEEGLKFMVYLQKENIIDESGMPKERFSAEFPKEGPSILRIQQVVRGDSAAYFCASSPQQGWGETQYFGPGTRLLVL.

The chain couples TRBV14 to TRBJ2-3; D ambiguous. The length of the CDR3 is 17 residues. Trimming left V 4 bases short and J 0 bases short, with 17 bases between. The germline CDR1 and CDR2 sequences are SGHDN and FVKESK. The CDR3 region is CASSRRRRTTSTDTQYF. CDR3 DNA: TGTGCCAGCAGCCGACGTAGAAGGACGACTAGCACAGATACGCAGTATTTT. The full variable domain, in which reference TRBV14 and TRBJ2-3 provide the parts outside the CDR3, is EAGVTQFPSHSVIEKGQTVTLRCDPISGHDNLYWYRRVMGKEIKFLLHFVKESKQDESGMPNNRFLAERTGGTYSTLKVQPAELEDSGVYFCASSRRRRTTSTDTQYFGPGTRLTVL.

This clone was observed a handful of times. Here the CDR3 reads CASSPTSGVGSDTQYF. CDR3 bases: TGCGCCAGCAGCCCGACTAGCGGAGTGGGCTCAGATACGCAGTATTTT. This chain links TRBV10-1 with TRBJ2-3, with 9 bases matching TRBD2. Germline V gene sequence: CDR1 WNHNN, CDR2 SYGVQD (reference sequence). The CDR3 length is 16 residues. The V gene end was trimmed by 6 bases and the J gene end by 4 bases; junction bases not matched to a gene: 11.

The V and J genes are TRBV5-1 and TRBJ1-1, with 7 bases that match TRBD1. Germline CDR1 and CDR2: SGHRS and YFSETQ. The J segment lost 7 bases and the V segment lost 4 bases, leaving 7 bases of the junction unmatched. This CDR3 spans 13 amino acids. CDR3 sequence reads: CASSKGAAGEAFF. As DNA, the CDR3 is TGCGCCAGCAGCAAGGGGGCGGCGGGTGAAGCTTTCTTT.

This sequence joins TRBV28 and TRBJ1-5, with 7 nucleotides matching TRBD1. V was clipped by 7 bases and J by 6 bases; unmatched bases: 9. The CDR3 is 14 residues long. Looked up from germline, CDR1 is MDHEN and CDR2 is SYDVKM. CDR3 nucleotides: TGTGCCAGCAACCCGACAGGGTTCGTTCAGCCCCAGCATTTT. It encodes CASNPTGFVQPQHF. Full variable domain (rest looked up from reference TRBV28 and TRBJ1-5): DVKVTQSSRYLVKRTGEKVFLECVQDMDHENMFWYRQDPGLGLRLIYFSYDVKMKEKGDIPEGYSVSREKKERFSLILESASTNQTSMYLCASNPTGFVQPQHFGDGTRLSIL.

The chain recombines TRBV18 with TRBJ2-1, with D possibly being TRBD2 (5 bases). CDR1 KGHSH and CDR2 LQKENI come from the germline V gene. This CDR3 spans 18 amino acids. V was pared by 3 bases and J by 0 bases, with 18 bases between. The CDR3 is CASSPVGSPLYSYNEQFF. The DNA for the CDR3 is TGTGCCAGCTCACCCGTAGGGAGCCCCCTCTACTCCTACAATGAGCAGTTCTTC.

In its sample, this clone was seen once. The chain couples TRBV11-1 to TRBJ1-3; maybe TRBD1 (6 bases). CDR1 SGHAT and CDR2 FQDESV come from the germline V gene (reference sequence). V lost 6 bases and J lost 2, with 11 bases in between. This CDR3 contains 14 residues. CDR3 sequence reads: CASRGGLPGNTIYF. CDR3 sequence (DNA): TGTGCCAGCAGAGGGGGGCTTCCTGGAAACACCATATATTTT.

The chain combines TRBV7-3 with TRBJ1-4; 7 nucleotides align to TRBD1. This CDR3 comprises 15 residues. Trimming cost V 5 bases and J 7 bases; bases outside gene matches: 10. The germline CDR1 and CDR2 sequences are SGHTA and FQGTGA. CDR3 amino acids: CASSPTGRVGEKLFF. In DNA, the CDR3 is TGTGCCAGCAGCCCGACAGGGCGAGTGGGTGAAAAACTGTTTTTT.

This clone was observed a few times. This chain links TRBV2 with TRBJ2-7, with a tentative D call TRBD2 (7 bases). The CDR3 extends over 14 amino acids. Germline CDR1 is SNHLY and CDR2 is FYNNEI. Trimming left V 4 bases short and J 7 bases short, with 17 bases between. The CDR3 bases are TGTGCCAGCAGTGGGGCCCGGGGGGCGCGGGAGCAGTACTTC. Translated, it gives CASSGARGAREQYF.

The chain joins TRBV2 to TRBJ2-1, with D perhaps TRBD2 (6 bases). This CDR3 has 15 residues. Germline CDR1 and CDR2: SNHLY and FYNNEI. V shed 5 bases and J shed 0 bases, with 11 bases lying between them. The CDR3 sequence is CASSFAGTSYNEQFF. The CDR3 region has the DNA TGTGCCAGCAGTTTCGCGGGGACCTCCTACAATGAGCAGTTCTTC.

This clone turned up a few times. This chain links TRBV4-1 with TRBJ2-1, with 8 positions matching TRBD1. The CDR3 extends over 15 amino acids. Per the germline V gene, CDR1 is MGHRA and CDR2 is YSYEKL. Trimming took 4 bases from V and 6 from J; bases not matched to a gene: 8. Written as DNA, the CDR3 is TGCGCCAGCAGCCCTGGAGGACAGGGACGCAATGAGCAGTTCTTC. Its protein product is CASSPGGQGRNEQFF.

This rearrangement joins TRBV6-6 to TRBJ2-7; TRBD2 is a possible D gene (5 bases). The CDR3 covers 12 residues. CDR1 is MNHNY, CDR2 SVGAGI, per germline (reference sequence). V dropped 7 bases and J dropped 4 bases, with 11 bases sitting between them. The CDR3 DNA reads TGTGCCAGCAAAGGGAGAGAGTACGAGCAGTACTTC. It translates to CASKGREYEQYF.

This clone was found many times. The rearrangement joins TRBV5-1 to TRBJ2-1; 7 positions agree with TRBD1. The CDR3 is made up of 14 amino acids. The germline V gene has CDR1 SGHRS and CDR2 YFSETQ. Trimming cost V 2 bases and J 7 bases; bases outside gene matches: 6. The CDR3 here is CASSFQGEGNEQFF. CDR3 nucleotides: TGCGCCAGCAGCTTTCAGGGGGAAGGGAATGAGCAGTTCTTC.

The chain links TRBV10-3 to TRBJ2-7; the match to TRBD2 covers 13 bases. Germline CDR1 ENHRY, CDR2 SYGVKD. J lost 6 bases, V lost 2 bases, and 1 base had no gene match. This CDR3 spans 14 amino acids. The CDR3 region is CAISETSGRVEQYF. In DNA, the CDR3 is TGTGCCATCAGTGAGACTAGCGGGAGGGTCGAGCAGTACTTC.

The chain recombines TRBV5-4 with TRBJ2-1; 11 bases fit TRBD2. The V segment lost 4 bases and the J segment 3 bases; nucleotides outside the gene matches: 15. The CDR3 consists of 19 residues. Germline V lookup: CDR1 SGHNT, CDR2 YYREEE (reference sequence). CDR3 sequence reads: CASSIDPRRGLADYNEQFF. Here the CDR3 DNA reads TGTGCCAGCAGCATCGACCCCCGGAGGGGACTAGCGGACTACAATGAGCAGTTCTTC.

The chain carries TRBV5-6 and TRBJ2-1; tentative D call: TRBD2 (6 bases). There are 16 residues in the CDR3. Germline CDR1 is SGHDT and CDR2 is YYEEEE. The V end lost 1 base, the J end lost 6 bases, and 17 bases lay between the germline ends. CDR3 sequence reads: CASSLLRLEVSNEQFF. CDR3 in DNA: TGTGCCAGCAGCTTGCTGAGACTAGAAGTTAGCAATGAGCAGTTCTTC.

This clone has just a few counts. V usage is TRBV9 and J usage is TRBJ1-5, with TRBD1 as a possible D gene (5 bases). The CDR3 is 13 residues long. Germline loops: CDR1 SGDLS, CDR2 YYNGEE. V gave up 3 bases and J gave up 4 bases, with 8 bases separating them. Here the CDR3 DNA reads TGTGCCAGCAGCGAGGGACGGAATCAGCCCCAGCATTTT. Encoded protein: CASSEGRNQPQHF. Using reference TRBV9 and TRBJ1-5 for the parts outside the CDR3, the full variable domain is DSGVTQTPKHLITATGQRVTLRCSPRSGDLSVYWYQQSLDQGLQFLIQYYNGEERAKGNILERFSAQQFPDLHSELNLSSLELGDSALYFCASSEGRNQPQHFGDGTRLSIL.

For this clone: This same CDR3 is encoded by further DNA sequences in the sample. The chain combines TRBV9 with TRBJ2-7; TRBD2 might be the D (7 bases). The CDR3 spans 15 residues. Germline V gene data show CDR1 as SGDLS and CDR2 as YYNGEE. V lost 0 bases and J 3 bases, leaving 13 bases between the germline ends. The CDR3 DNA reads TGTGCCAGCAGCGTAGGTAGGGGGGGTCTCTACGAGCAGTACTTC. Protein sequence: CASSVGRGGLYEQYF.

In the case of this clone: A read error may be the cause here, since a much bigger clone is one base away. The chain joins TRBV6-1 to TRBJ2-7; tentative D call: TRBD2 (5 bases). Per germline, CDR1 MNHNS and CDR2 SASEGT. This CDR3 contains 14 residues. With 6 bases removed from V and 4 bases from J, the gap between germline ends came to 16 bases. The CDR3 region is CASSPGTIEYEQYF. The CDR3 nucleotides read TGTGCCAGCAGCCCGGGAACCATCGAGTACGAGCAGTACTTC.

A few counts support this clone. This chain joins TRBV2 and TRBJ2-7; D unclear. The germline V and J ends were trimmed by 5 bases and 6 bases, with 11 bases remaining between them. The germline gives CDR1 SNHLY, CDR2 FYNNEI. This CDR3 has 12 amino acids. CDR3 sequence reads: CASSYTPFEQYF. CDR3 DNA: TGTGCCAGCAGTTATACACCTTTCGAGCAGTACTTC.

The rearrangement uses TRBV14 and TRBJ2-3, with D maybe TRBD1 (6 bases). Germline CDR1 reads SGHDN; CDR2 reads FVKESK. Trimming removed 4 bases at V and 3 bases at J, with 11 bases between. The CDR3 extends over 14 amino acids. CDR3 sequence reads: CASSPSGVTDTQYF. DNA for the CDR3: TGTGCCAGCAGCCCTTCAGGGGTGACAGATACGCAGTATTTT.

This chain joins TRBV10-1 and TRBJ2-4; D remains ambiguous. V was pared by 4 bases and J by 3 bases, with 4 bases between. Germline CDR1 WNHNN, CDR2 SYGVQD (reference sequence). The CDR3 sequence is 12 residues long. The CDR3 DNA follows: TGCGCCAGCAGTGGAAGCAAAAACATTCAGTACTTC. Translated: CASSGSKNIQYF.

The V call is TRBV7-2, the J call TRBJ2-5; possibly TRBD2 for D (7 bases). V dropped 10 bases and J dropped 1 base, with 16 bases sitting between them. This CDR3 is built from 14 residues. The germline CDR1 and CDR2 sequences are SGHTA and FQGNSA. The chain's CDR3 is CATRGALTQETQYF. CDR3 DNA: TGTGCCACCCGGGGGGCCCTGACCCAAGAGACCCAGTACTTC. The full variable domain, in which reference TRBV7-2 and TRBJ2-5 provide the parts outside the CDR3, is GAGVSQSPSNKVTEKGKDVELRCDPISGHTALYWYRQSLGQGLEFLIYFQGNSAPDKSGLPSDRFSAERTGGSVSTLTIQRTQQEDSAVYLCATRGALTQETQYFGPGTRLLVL.

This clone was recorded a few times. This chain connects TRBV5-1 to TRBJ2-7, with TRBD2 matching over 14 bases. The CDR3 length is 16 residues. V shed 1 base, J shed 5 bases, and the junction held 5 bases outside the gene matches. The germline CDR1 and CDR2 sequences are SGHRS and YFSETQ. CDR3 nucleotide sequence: TGCGCCAGCAGCTTGAATTCGGGACTAGCGGGAGACGAGCAGTACTTC. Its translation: CASSLNSGLAGDEQYF.

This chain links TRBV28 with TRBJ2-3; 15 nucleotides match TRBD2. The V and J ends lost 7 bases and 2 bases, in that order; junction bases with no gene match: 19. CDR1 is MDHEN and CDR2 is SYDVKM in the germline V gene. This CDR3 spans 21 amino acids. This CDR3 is CASTTAPWTSGRVPYTDTQYF. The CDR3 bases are TGTGCCAGCACCACTGCACCCTGGACTAGCGGGAGGGTGCCGTACACAGATACGCAGTATTTT. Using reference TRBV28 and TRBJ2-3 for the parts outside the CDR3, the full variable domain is DVKVTQSSRYLVKRTGEKVFLECVQDMDHENMFWYRQDPGLGLRLIYFSYDVKMKEKGDIPEGYSVSREKKERFSLILESASTNQTSMYLCASTTAPWTSGRVPYTDTQYFGPGTRLTVL.

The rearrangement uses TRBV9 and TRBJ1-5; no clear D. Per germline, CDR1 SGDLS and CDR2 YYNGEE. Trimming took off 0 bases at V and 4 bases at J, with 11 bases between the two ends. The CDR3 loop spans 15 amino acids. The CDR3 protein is CASSVEGSRNQPQHF. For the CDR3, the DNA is TGTGCCAGCAGCGTAGAAGGGTCTAGGAATCAGCCCCAGCATTTT.

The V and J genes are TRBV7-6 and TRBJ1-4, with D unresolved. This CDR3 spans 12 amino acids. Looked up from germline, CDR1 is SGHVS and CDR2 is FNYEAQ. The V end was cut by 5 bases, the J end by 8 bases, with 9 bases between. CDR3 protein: CASSPRGEKLFF. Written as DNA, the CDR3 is TGTGCCAGCAGCCCCCGAGGGGAAAAACTGTTTTTT.